The next 5 T cell receptor beta chains were all read from a single sample in a study of blood T cell repertoires in COVID-19. Libraries were prepared by immunoSEQ multiplex PCR; TCRdb keeps only in-frame clonotypes and omits some of them. The sample lists nearly 350,000 clones, around 88% seen once, with 2.5% to 3% in the top ten. Sequencing was performed on peripheral blood. Receptors originate from a man aged 30 to 39 with active or convalescent COVID-19.

The genes are TRBV10-3 and TRBJ1-1, with a possible D match to TRBD1 (5 bases). The V end was cut by 2 bases, the J end by 2 bases, with 9 bases between. There are 14 residues in the CDR3. Germline V gene data show CDR1 as ENHRY and CDR2 as SYGVKD. The CDR3 here is CAISEARGNTEAFF. As DNA, the CDR3 is TGTGCCATCAGTGAGGCGCGGGGCAACACTGAAGCTTTCTTT.

This chain links TRBV28 with TRBJ2-7; 7 bases are shared with TRBD1. Looked up from germline, CDR1 is MDHEN and CDR2 is SYDVKM. Trimming took 11 bases from V and 4 from J; bases not matched to a gene: 11. CDR3 size: 13 residues. CDR3 protein: CAALDRDEYEQYF. The CDR3 DNA is TGTGCCGCCCTCGACAGGGACGAATACGAGCAGTACTTC.

The rearrangement joins TRBV4-2 to TRBJ1-2, with 10 bases identical to TRBD1. Germline CDR1 and CDR2: LGHNA and YNFKEQ. This CDR3 comprises 14 residues. Losses at the gene ends were 1 base for V and 8 bases for J; bases not matched to a gene: 4. The CDR3: CASSQGQGAEGYTF. The CDR3 bases are TGTGCCAGCAGCCAAGGACAGGGGGCGGAGGGCTACACCTTC.

V is TRBV4-3 and J is TRBJ1-2, with D tentatively TRBD1 (6 bases). The CDR3 loop spans 14 amino acids. Germline CDR1 reads LGHNA; CDR2 reads YSLEER. With 8 bases removed from V and 6 bases from J, the gap between germline ends came to 19 bases. CDR3 sequence: CASSNRVVADGYTF. CDR3 nucleotides: TGCGCCAGCTCGAACAGGGTGGTTGCTGATGGCTACACCTTC.

The V and J genes are TRBV30 and TRBJ2-7, with 7 nucleotides matching TRBD1. The CDR3 contains 14 residues. The germline V gene encodes CDR1 GTSNPN and CDR2 SVGIG (reference sequence). The trim removed 7 bases at V and 2 bases at J, leaving 11 bases unmatched. In DNA form, the CDR3 reads TGTGCCTCCCTTACCGGGACAGCAGCCTACGAGCAGTACTTC. As protein: CASLTGTAAYEQYF.